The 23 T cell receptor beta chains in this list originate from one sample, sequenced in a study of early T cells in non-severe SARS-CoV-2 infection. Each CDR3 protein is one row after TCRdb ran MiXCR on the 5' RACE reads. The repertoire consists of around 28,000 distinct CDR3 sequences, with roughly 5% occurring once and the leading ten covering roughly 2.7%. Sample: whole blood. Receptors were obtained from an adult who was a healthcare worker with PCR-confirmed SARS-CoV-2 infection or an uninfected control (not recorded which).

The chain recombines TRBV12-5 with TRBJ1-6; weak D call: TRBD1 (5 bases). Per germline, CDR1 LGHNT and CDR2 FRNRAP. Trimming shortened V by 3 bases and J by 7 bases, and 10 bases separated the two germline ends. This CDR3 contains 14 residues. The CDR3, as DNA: TGTGCTAGTGGTTTACAACGGGGGAATTCACCCCTCCACTTT. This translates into CASGLQRGNSPLHF.

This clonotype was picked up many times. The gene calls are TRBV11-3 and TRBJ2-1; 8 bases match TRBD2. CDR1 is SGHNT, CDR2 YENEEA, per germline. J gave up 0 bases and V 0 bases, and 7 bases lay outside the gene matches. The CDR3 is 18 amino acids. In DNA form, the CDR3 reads TGTGCCAGCAGCTTAGATCTGGCGGGGGGACACTCCTACAATGAGCAGTTCTTC. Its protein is CASSLDLAGGHSYNEQFF.

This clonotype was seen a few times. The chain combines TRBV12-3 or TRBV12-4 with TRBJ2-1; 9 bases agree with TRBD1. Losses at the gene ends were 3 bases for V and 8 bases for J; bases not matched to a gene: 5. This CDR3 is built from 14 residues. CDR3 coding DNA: TGTGCCAGCAGTTTGGGGACAGGGCGGGATGAGCAGTTCTTC. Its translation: CASSLGTGRDEQFF.

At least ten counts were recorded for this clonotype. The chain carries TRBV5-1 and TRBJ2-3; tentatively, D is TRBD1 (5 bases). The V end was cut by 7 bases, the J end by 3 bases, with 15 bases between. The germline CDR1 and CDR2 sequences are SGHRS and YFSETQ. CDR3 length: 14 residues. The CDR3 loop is CASGPTQGTDTQYF. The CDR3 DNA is TGCGCCAGCGGCCCGACGCAGGGAACAGATACGCAGTATTTT.

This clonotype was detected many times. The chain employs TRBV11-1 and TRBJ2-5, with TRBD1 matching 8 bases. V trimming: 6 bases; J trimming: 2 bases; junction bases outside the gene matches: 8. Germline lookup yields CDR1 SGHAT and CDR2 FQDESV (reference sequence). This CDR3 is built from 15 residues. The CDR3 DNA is TGTGCCAGCAGAACACGGGACAGGCCTCAAGAGACCCAGTACTTC. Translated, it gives CASRTRDRPQETQYF.

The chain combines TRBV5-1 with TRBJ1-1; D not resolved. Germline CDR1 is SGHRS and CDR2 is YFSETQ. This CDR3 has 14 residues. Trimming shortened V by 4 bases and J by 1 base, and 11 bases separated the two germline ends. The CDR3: CASSANTGNTEAFF. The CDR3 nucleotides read TGCGCCAGCAGCGCTAACACTGGGAACACTGAAGCTTTCTTT. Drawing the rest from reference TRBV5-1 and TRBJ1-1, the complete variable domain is KAGVTQTPRYLIKTRGQQVTLSCSPISGHRSVSWYQQTPGQGLQFLFEYFSETQRNKGNFPGRFSGRQFSNSRSEMNVSTLELGDSALYLCASSANTGNTEAFFGQGTRLTVV.

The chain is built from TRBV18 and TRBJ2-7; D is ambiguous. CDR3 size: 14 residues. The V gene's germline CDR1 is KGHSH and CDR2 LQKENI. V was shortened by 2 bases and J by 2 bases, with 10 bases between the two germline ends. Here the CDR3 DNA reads TGTGCCAGCTCACCAAGCCCCCTTACCTACGAGCAGTACTTC. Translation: CASSPSPLTYEQYF.

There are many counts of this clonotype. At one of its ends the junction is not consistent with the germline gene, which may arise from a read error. As DNA, the CDR3 is TGTGCTAGCAGCTTAGACAGTACACATGGAAACACCATATATTTT. The encoded protein is CASSLDSTHGNTIYF. The chain carries TRBV7-7 and TRBJ1-3; D may be TRBD1 (5 bases). The CDR3 runs 15 residues. Germline CDR1 reads SSHAT; CDR2 reads FNYEAQ (reference sequence). Drawing the rest from reference TRBV7-7 and TRBJ1-3, the complete variable domain is GAGVSQSPRYKVTKRGQDVTLRCDPISSHATLYWYQQALGQGPEFLTYFNYEAQPDKSGLPSDRFSAERPEGSISTLTIQRTEQRDSAMYRCASSLDSTHGNTIYFGEGSWLTVV.

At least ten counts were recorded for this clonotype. CDR3: CSARGGQFLNTGELFF. The CDR3 DNA reads as TGCAGTGCTAGAGGCGGACAGTTTTTGAACACCGGGGAGCTGTTTTTT. V gene TRBV20-1 combines with J gene TRBJ2-2; weak D call: TRBD1 (6 bases). Trimming shortened V by 1 base and J by 1 base, and 13 bases separated the two germline ends. Germline V gives CDR1 DFQATT, CDR2 SNEGSKA (reference sequence). The CDR3 runs 16 residues.

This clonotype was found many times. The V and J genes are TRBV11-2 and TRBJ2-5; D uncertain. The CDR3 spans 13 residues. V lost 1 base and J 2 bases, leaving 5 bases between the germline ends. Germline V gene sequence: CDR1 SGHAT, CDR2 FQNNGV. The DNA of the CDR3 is TGTGCCAGCAGCTTAGTAGAACAAGAGACCCAGTACTTC. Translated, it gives CASSLVEQETQYF.

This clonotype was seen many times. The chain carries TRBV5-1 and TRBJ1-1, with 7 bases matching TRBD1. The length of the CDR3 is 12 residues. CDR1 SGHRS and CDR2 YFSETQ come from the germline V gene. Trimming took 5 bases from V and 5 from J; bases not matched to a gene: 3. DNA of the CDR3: TGCGCCAGCAGAGAGGGGGCGACTGAAGCTTTCTTT. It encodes CASREGATEAFF. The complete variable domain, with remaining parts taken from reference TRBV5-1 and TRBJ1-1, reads KAGVTQTPRYLIKTRGQQVTLSCSPISGHRSVSWYQQTPGQGLQFLFEYFSETQRNKGNFPGRFSGRQFSNSRSEMNVSTLELGDSALYLCASREGATEAFFGQGTRLTVV.

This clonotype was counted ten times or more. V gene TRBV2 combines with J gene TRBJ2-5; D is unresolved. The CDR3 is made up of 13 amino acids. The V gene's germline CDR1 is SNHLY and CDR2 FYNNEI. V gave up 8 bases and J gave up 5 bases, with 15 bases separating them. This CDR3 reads CASRPGKLETQYF. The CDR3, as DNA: TGTGCCAGCCGACCTGGAAAGTTGGAGACCCAGTACTTC.

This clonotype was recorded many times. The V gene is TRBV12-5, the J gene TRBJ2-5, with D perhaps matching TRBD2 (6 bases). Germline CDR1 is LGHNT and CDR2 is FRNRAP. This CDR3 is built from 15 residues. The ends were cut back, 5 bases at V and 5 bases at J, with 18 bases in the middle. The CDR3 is CASGPGTDNLETQYF. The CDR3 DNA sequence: TGTGCTAGTGGTCCAGGGACTGATAATTTGGAGACCCAGTACTTC. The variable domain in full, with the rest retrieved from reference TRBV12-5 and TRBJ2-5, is DARVTQTPRHKVTEMGQEVTMRCQPILGHNTVFWYRQTMMQGLELLAYFRNRAPLDDSGMPKDRFSAEMPDATLATLKIQPSEPRDSAVYFCASGPGTDNLETQYFGPGTRLLVL.

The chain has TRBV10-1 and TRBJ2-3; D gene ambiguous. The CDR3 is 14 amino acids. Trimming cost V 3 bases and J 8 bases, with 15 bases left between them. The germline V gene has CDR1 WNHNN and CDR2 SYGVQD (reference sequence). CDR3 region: CASSDGRRSSTQYF. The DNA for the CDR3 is TGCGCCAGCAGTGATGGGCGTAGGTCGAGTACGCAGTATTTT.

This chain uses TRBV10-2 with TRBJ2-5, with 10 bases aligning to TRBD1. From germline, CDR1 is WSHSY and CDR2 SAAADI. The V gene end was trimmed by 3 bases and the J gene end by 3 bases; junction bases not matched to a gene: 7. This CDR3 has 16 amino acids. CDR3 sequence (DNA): TGCGCCAGCAGTGACTCCGGGACAGGGGTAAAAGAGACCCAGTACTTC. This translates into CASSDSGTGVKETQYF.

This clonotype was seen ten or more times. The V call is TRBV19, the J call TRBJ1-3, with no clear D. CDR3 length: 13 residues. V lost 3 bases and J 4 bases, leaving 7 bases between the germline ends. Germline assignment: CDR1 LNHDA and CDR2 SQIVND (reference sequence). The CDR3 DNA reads TGTGCCAGTAGTATTTCATCGGGAAACACCATATATTTT. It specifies CASSISSGNTIYF.

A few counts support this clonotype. This chain's CDR3 is CASSYETPPGTYEQYF. In nucleotides, the CDR3 is TGTGCCAGCAGTTACGAGACGCCCCCAGGCACCTACGAGCAGTACTTC. The J gene is TRBJ2-7, the V gene TRBV6-5; D not resolved. CDR3 length equals 16 residues. V shed 2 bases and J shed 2 bases, with 16 bases lying between them. Looked up from germline, CDR1 is MNHEY and CDR2 is SVGAGI.

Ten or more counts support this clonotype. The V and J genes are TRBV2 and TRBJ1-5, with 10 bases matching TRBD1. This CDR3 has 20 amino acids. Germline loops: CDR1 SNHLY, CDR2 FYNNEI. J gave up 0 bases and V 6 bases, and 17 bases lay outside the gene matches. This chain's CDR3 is CASSKFPRQGAVHSNQPQHF. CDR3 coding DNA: TGTGCCAGCAGCAAGTTTCCTCGACAGGGGGCGGTTCATAGCAATCAGCCCCAGCATTTT.

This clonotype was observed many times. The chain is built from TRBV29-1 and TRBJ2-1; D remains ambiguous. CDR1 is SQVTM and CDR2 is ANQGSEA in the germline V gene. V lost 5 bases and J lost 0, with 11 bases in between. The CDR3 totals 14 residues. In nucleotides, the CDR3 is TGCAGCGTTTCCGGGCTCCTCTCCTACAATGAGCAGTTCTTC. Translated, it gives CSVSGLLSYNEQFF.

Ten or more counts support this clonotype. CDR3 amino acids: CSVTGFHGYTF. DNA of the CDR3: TGCAGCGTTACTGGATTCCATGGCTACACCTTC. This rearrangement joins TRBV29-1 to TRBJ1-2; D is unclear. The CDR3 covers 11 residues. The germline V gene encodes CDR1 SQVTM and CDR2 ANQGSEA. V was trimmed by 5 bases and J by 6 bases, leaving 10 bases between them.

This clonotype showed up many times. CDR3 sequence reads: CASSQDRGDLWSGANVLTF. CDR3 DNA: TGTGCCAGCAGCCAAGATCGAGGGGACCTTTGGTCTGGGGCCAACGTCCTGACTTTC. The chain has TRBV3-1 and TRBJ2-6, with D perhaps assigned TRBD1 or TRBD2 (5 bases each). The germline V gene encodes CDR1 LGHDT and CDR2 YNNKEL (reference sequence). Trimming took 0 bases from V and 1 from J, leaving 16 bases between them. This CDR3 comprises 19 residues.

CDR3 in amino acids: CAISVGDAGETQYF. CDR3 nucleotide sequence: TGTGCCATCAGTGTCGGAGATGCGGGGGAGACCCAGTACTTC. The chain couples TRBV10-3 to TRBJ2-5; TRBD2 is a possible D gene (6 bases). The CDR3 is made up of 14 amino acids. Germline V gives CDR1 ENHRY, CDR2 SYGVKD. The germline V and J ends were trimmed by 4 bases and 5 bases, with 14 bases remaining between them.

The CDR3 bases are TGTGCCAGCAGCCGTACGACAGGGGAGATGGGGGAGCAGTACTTC. The encoded protein is CASSRTTGEMGEQYF. The chain couples TRBV28 to TRBJ2-7, with 8 bases lining up with TRBD1. The CDR3 loop spans 15 amino acids. Germline trimming cut 6 bases from V and 7 bases from J; bases unmatched to any gene: 14. Germline lookup yields CDR1 MDHEN and CDR2 SYDVKM.